This T cell receptor beta chain appears in the sequencing data of a study of shared clonotypes between healthy human individuals. Donors were Caucasian adults residing in Nashville, Tennessee, USA. Assay used: immunoSEQ multiplex PCR; TCRdb lists only in-frame clones, some missing. This table holds hundreds of thousands of clones, almost 97% found once. General study results and limits: Sampling used blood alone; tissue repertoires probably differ.

This CDR3 contains 13 residues. Unmatched junction bases numbered 11, after V lost 4 bases and J lost 12 bases. From germline, CDR1 is SGHNT and CDR2 YYREEE (reference sequence). Details on this clone: The antigen is not known.

The receptor comes from a woman aged 30 to 39 in good health. The V gene is TRBV5-4, the J gene TRBJ2-5; the match to TRBD2 covers 8 bases. The sample consisted of naive CD4+ T cells sorted from blood. This sample's subset: CD45RA+ positively selected. CDR3 residues: CASSQTPPGLEYF. CDR3 bases: TGTGCCAGCAGCCAGACCCCGCCGGGACTAGAGTACTTC.